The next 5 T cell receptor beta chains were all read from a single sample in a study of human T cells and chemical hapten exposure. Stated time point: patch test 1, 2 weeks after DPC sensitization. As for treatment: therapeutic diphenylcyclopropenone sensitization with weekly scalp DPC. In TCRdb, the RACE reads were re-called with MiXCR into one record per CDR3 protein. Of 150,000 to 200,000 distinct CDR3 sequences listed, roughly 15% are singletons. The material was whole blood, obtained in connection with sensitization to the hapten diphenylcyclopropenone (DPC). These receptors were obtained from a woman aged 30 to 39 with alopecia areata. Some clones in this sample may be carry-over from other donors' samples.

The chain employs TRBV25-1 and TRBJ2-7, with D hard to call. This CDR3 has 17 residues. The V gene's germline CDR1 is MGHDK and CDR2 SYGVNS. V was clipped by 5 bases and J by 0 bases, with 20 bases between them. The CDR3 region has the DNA TGTGCCAGCAGTCCCCTAAGGACCGATAAAAGCTCCTACGAGCAGTACTTC. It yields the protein CASSPLRTDKSSYEQYF.

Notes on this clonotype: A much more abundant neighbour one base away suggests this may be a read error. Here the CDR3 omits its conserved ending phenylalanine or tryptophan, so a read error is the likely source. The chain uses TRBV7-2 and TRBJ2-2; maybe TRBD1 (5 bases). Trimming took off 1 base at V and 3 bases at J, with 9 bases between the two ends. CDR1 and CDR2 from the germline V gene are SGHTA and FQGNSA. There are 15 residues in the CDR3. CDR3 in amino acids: CASSLVQAYTGELFS. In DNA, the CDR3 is TGTGCCAGCAGCTTAGTACAGGCTTACACCGGGGAGCTGTTTTCT.

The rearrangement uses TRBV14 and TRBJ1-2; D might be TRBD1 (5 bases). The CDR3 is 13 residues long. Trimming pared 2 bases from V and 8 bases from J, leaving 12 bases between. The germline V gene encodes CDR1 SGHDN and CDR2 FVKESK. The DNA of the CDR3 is TGTGCCAGCAGCCAAACTAGGGGAGACGGCTACACCTTC. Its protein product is CASSQTRGDGYTF.

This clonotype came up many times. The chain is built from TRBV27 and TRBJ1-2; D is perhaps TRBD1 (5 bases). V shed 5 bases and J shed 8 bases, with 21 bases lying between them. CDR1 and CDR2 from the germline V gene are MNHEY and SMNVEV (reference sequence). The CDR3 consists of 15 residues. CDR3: CASSADSLLLRGYTF. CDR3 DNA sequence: TGTGCCAGCAGTGCAGACAGTCTCCTCCTTCGAGGCTACACCTTC.

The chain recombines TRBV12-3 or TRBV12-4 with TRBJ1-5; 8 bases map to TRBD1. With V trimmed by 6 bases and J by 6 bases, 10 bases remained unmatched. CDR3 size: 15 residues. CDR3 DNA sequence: TGTGCCAGCAGATTACAGGGGGGTCTCGGTCAGCCCCAGCATTTT. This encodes CASRLQGGLGQPQHF.